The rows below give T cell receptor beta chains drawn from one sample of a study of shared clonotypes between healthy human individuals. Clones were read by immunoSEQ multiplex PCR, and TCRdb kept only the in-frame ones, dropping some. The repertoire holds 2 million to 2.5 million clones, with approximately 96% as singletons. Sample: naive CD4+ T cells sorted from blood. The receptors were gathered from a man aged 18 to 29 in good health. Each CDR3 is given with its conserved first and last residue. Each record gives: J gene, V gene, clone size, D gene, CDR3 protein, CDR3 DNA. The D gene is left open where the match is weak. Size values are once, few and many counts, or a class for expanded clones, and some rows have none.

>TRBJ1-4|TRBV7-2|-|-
CASSSPPSGKLFF
TGTGCCAGCAGCTCGCCCCCGTCCGGAAAACTGTTTTTT
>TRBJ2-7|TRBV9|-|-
CASSIGTFYEQYF
TGTGCCAGCAGCATCGGGACCTTCTACGAGCAGTACTTC
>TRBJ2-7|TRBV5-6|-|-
CASSLASRDEQYF
TGTGCCAGCAGCTTGGCCAGCAGGGACGAGCAGTACTTC
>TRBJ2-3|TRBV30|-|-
CAWSNHGLPDTQYF
TGTGCCTGGAGTAACCACGGGCTTCCAGATACGCAGTATTTT
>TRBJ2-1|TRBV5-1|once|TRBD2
CASSSSGSGNEQFF
TGCGCCAGCAGCTCTAGCGGGAGTGGAAATGAGCAGTTCTTC
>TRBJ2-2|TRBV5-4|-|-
CASSLATPPLRGELFF
TGTGCCAGCAGCTTGGCAACTCCACCCCTACGTGGGGAGCTGTTTTTT
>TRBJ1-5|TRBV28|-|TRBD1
CASSHVDRGLSQPQHF
TGTGCCAGCAGCCATGTAGACAGGGGGCTATCTCAGCCCCAGCATTTT
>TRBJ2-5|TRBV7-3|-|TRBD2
CASSLMGRTSGGETQYF
TGTGCCAGCAGCCTTATGGGAAGGACTAGCGGGGGTGAGACCCAGTACTTC
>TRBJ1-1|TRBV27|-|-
CASSFQNMNTEAFF
TGTGCCAGCAGTTTTCAGAACATGAACACTGAAGCTTTCTTT
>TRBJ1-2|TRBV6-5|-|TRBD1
CASSYSTGGDYGYTF
TGTGCCAGCAGTTATAGCACAGGGGGGGACTATGGCTACACCTTC
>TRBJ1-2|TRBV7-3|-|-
CASSLNRENGYTF
TGTGCCAGCAGCTTAAACAGGGAAAATGGCTACACCTTC
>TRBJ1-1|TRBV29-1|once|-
CSVEGQGGFVTEAFF
TGCAGCGTTGAAGGGCAAGGCGGGTTTGTCACTGAAGCTTTCTTT
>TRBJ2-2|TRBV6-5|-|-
CASSYSRGESHGELFF
TGTGCCAGCAGTTACTCGCGCGGGGAGTCCCACGGGGAGCTGTTTTTT
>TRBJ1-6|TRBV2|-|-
CASSGGQPNSPLHF
TGTGCCAGCAGTGGAGGACAGCCAAATTCACCCCTCCACTTT
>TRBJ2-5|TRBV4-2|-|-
CASSQGKARNNQETQYF
TGTGCCAGCAGCCAAGGGAAAGCGAGGAATAATCAAGAGACCCAGTACTTC
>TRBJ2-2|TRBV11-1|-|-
CASSWGDTGELFF
TGTGCCAGCAGCTGGGGCGACACCGGGGAGCTGTTTTTT
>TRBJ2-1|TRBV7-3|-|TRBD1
CASSLGPGQGTLDEQFF
TGTGCCAGCAGCTTAGGACCGGGACAGGGGACACTGGATGAGCAGTTCTTC
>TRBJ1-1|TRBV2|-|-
CASSVEADTEAFF
TGTGCCAGCAGTGTAGAGGCGGACACTGAAGCTTTCTTT
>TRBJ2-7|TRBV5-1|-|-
CASSPGGGLSYEQYF
TGCGCCAGCAGCCCAGGGGGAGGACTCTCCTACGAGCAGTACTTC
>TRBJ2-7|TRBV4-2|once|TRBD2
CASSPLGTSGYEQYF
TGTGCCAGCAGCCCGCTCGGGACTAGCGGGTACGAGCAGTACTTC
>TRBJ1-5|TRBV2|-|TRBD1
CASSPPGQGHQPQHF
TGTGCCAGCAGCCCCCCTGGACAGGGCCATCAGCCCCAGCATTTT
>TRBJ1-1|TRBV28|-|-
CASRGGPEAFF
TGTGCCAGCAGAGGTGGCCCTGAAGCTTTCTTT
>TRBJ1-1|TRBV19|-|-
CASNQGLDTEAFF
TGTGCCAGTAATCAGGGATTGGACACTGAAGCTTTCTTT
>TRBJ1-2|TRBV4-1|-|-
CASSLRRTFYGYTF
TGCGCCAGCAGCCTTCGGCGAACCTTCTATGGCTACACCTTC
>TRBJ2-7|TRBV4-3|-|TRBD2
CASSSGLAGGSYEQYF
TGCGCCAGCAGCTCAGGACTAGCGGGAGGCTCCTACGAGCAGTACTTC
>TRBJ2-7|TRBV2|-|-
CASSVINEQYF
TGTGCCAGCAGTGTGATAAACGAGCAGTACTTC
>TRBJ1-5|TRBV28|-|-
CASSLAGVNQPQHF
TGTGCCAGCAGTTTGGCTGGAGTAAATCAGCCCCAGCATTTT
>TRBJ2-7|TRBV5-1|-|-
CASSFRDIDYEQYF
TGCGCCAGCAGCTTCCGGGACATCGACTACGAGCAGTACTTC